The T cell receptor (beta chain) described here comes from a study of cytomegalovirus exposure and HLA in healthy donors. 60 Vbeta and 13 Jbeta primers were used in PCR. Only in-frame clones appear in the TCRdb table, and some are missing; sequencing was by immunoSEQ multiplex PCR. The table has about 110,000 clones, 70% seen once; the top ten hold just over 8.5%. Donors had nominal health at sampling but likely had unrecorded immune exposures. Findings of the study overall: Trimming of TCR beta V- and J-genes showed a link, identified in a later analysis, to a missense DCLRE1C variant. Common viral pathogens (according to a later analysis) appeared linked to several of the most significant clusters. Reported results showed that the classifier diagnosed cytomegalovirus status with high specificity and sensitivity.

CDR3 length: 17 residues. The germline V gene has CDR1 SGDLS and CDR2 YYNGEE. Trimming took 3 bases from V and 5 from J; bases not matched to a gene: 13. A word on this clone: The antigen remains unidentified.

V is TRBV9 and J is TRBJ2-2; 7 bases map to TRBD2. The TCR comes from a man aged 25 to 40 in good health and CMV-seropositive. Material: PBMCs. CDR3 amino acids: CASSAAGRELRTGELFF. Written as DNA, the CDR3 is TGTGCCAGCAGCGCCGCTGGGCGGGAGCTTCGGACCGGGGAGCTGTTTTTT.